The 24 T cell receptor beta chains below were found in one sample sequenced in a study of cytomegalovirus exposure and HLA in healthy donors. The PCR had 60 Vbeta and 13 Jbeta primers. Profiling relied on immunoSEQ multiplex PCR, and the TCRdb table lists in-frame clones only, not all of them. This sample has 60,000 to 80,000 clones; 62% occur once, and the top ten carry around 3%. The sample was PBMCs. The receptor set was obtained from a young man in good health and CMV-seronegative.

This rearrangement joins TRBV6-5 to TRBJ1-1; perhaps TRBD1 as D (5 bases). Germline V CDR1 and CDR2: MNHEY, SVGAGI. There are 14 residues in the CDR3. Deletions cut 0 bases from V and 0 bases from J, with 5 bases between. CDR3: CASSYSQVNTEAFF. In nucleotides, the CDR3 is TGTGCCAGCAGTTACTCACAGGTGAACACTGAAGCTTTCTTT.

This clone was observed a handful of times. This rearrangement joins TRBV9 to TRBJ2-4; 12 nucleotides match TRBD1. With 4 bases clipped from V and 9 bases from J, the junction kept 20 bases outside the gene matches. Germline loops: CDR1 SGDLS, CDR2 YYNGEE. The CDR3 contains 19 residues. CDR3 DNA: TGTGCCAGCAGCACATACGCCGGGACAGGGGGCCCCCTTGGTCGCATTCAGTACTTC. As protein: CASSTYAGTGGPLGRIQYF.

This clone was counted a few times. This chain links TRBV9 with TRBJ2-1; D perhaps matches TRBD2 (7 bases). This CDR3 has 15 residues. V dropped 0 bases and J dropped 2 bases, with 9 bases sitting between them. Germline assignment: CDR1 SGDLS and CDR2 YYNGEE. The CDR3 spells CASSVAGGTYNEQFF. The CDR3 DNA follows: TGTGCCAGCAGCGTAGCGGGGGGCACCTACAATGAGCAGTTCTTC.

The chain is built from TRBV7-6 and TRBJ1-4; D is perhaps TRBD1 (6 bases). CDR1 is SGHVS, CDR2 FNYEAQ, per germline. The CDR3 is 15 amino acids. V lost 5 bases to trimming and J lost 3 bases, with 13 bases between them. CDR3 loop: CASSPNRAANEKLFF. CDR3 nucleotide sequence: TGTGCCAGCAGCCCCAACAGGGCGGCTAATGAAAAACTGTTTTTT.

This chain links TRBV5-1 with TRBJ1-1, with a weak D call TRBD1 (5 bases). The CDR3 totals 17 residues. Germline CDR1 SGHRS, CDR2 YFSETQ. The V gene lost 0 bases and the J gene lost 4 bases, with 19 bases spanning the gap. The DNA for the CDR3 is TGCGCCAGCAGCTTGGACCCCGGGGGGGGGAGGATCACTGAAGCTTTCTTT. Its translation is CASSLDPGGGRITEAFF.

This clone was seen just once. The V gene is TRBV5-5, the J gene TRBJ2-1; D call uncertain. From germline, CDR1 is SGHKS and CDR2 YYEKEE (reference sequence). The V end was cut by 4 bases, the J end by 5 bases, with 16 bases between. The CDR3 is made up of 15 amino acids. CDR3 protein: CASSLLGQANNEQFF. In DNA form, the CDR3 reads TGTGCCAGCAGCCTCCTAGGCCAAGCAAACAATGAGCAGTTCTTC.

The CDR3 sequence: CASITGGSNEQFF. The CDR3 DNA reads TGTGCCAGCATAACAGGGGGAAGCAATGAGCAGTTCTTC. The chain employs TRBV6-1 and TRBJ2-1; 8 nucleotides agree with TRBD1. Germline CDR1 MNHNS, CDR2 SASEGT. V lost 7 bases and J lost 6; bases outside the gene matches: 5. The CDR3 consists of 13 residues.

This clone turned up a few times. The chain couples TRBV29-1 to TRBJ2-3; 14 bases are a match to TRBD2. The length of the CDR3 is 19 residues. In germline, CDR1 is SQVTM, CDR2 ANQGSEA. After removal of 3 bases from V and 4 bases from J, the junction contained 15 bases not matched to a gene. The chain's CDR3 is CSVEHRTSGGPLAPDTQYF. In DNA, the CDR3 is TGCAGCGTTGAGCACCGGACTAGCGGGGGGCCCTTGGCCCCAGATACGCAGTATTTT.

The chain joins TRBV25-1 to TRBJ2-6, with TRBD1 identical over 9 bases. Trimming at V came to 3 bases and at J to 2 bases, leaving 8 bases not matched to a gene. The CDR3 contains 18 residues. Germline V gene lookup returns CDR1 MGHDK and CDR2 SYGVNS. The CDR3 coding sequence is TGTGCCAGCAGTGACCAATACAGGGGGCTAGCTGGGGCCAACGTCCTGACTTTC. Its translation: CASSDQYRGLAGANVLTF.

The chain uses TRBV30 and TRBJ1-2; no reliable D call. The CDR3 consists of 12 residues. Trimming cost V 2 bases and J 3 bases, with 7 bases left between them. From germline, CDR1 is GTSNPN and CDR2 SVGIG (reference sequence). The CDR3 DNA sequence: TGTGCCTGGAGTCTCTCCTACTATGGCTACACCTTC. Amino acid sequence: CAWSLSYYGYTF.

The chain employs TRBV4-2 and TRBJ1-3; TRBD1 agrees at 7 bases. Germline-derived CDR1 and CDR2 are LGHNA and YNFKEQ. The CDR3 loop spans 17 amino acids. The V gene end was trimmed by 0 bases and the J gene end by 0 bases; junction bases not matched to a gene: 5. The chain's CDR3 is CASSQERQGFSGNTIYF. The CDR3 nucleotides read TGTGCCAGCAGCCAAGAACGACAGGGATTCTCTGGAAACACCATATATTTT.

V usage is TRBV4-2 and J usage is TRBJ1-2, with TRBD1 matching 9 bases. Per germline, CDR1 LGHNA and CDR2 YNFKEQ. Trimming at V came to 0 bases and at J to 4 bases, leaving 3 bases not matched to a gene. There are 15 residues in the CDR3. The CDR3 coding sequence is TGTGCCAGCAGCCAAGAGGGGACAGGGTTCTATGGCTACACCTTC. Its protein product is CASSQEGTGFYGYTF.

The rearrangement uses TRBV19 and TRBJ1-1; D gene uncertain. The CDR3 totals 14 residues. The V end was cut by 0 bases, the J end by 5 bases, with 10 bases between. Germline V lookup: CDR1 LNHDA, CDR2 SQIVND (reference sequence). CDR3 sequence (DNA): TGTGCCAGTAGTATAGAGGCCGGGGAAACTGAAGCTTTCTTT. Its translation is CASSIEAGETEAFF.

The chain joins TRBV7-9 to TRBJ1-1; 8 positions agree with TRBD1. J gave up 5 bases and V 5 bases, and 7 bases lay outside the gene matches. Germline CDR1 SEHNR, CDR2 FQNEAQ (reference sequence). This CDR3 contains 14 residues. The CDR3 loop reads CASSPQGARTEAFF. In DNA form, the CDR3 reads TGTGCCAGCAGCCCCCAGGGGGCGCGTACTGAAGCTTTCTTT.

This sequence joins TRBV9 and TRBJ2-1; 7 nucleotides line up with TRBD2. Unmatched junction bases numbered 9, after V lost 0 bases and J lost 9 bases. The CDR3 is 15 amino acids. Germline V gene lookup returns CDR1 SGDLS and CDR2 YYNGEE. CDR3 in amino acids: CASSVEWGGWSEQFF. CDR3 in DNA: TGTGCCAGCAGCGTAGAGTGGGGGGGGTGGAGTGAGCAGTTCTTC. The complete variable domain, with remaining parts taken from reference TRBV9 and TRBJ2-1, reads DSGVTQTPKHLITATGQRVTLRCSPRSGDLSVYWYQQSLDQGLQFLIQYYNGEERAKGNILERFSAQQFPDLHSELNLSSLELGDSALYFCASSVEWGGWSEQFFGPGTRLTVL.

This clone was seen a single time. This chain joins TRBV6-1 and TRBJ2-3, with 8 bases matching TRBD1. CDR3 length: 13 amino acids. V lost 9 bases and J lost 3; bases outside the gene matches: 5. Germline CDR1 is MNHNS and CDR2 is SASEGT. This chain's CDR3 is CASGTGRTDTQYF. CDR3 coding DNA: TGTGCCAGTGGGACAGGTCGGACAGATACGCAGTATTTT.

This chain joins TRBV6-6 and TRBJ1-5; D is uncertain. Germline CDR1 MNHNY, CDR2 SVGAGI (reference sequence). V was clipped by 2 bases and J by 0 bases, with 8 bases between them. CDR3 length equals 15 residues. Written as DNA, the CDR3 is TGTGCCAGCAGTTACGAGGAATATAGCAATCAGCCCCAGCATTTT. Its protein is CASSYEEYSNQPQHF.

This clone turned up a few times. This rearrangement joins TRBV15 to TRBJ1-5; D is possibly TRBD1 (5 bases). This CDR3 region has 16 residues. With 5 bases removed from V and 4 bases from J, the gap between germline ends came to 18 bases. Germline values: CDR1 LNHNV, CDR2 YYDKDF (reference sequence). The CDR3 reads CATSPLGQGPNQPQHF. In DNA form, the CDR3 reads TGTGCCACCAGCCCCTTGGGGCAGGGCCCGAATCAGCCCCAGCATTTT.

The V call is TRBV7-2, the J call TRBJ2-1, with TRBD2 matching 8 bases. The CDR3 sequence is 15 residues long. Germline CDR1 SGHTA, CDR2 FQGNSA. V lost 5 bases and J lost 10; bases outside the gene matches: 13. DNA for the CDR3: TGTGCCAGCAGCCCAGACGCGGGGGGCTCCCCCGAGCAGTTCTTC. Its translation is CASSPDAGGSPEQFF.

In this sample, this clone turned up a few times. The CDR3 nucleotides are TGTGCCAGCAGCGTCCATCCGGGACTAAGCACAGATACGCAGTATTTT. Its protein product is CASSVHPGLSTDTQYF. V usage is TRBV9 and J usage is TRBJ2-3, with 7 bases matching TRBD2. This CDR3 is 16 amino acids long. Germline CDR1 reads SGDLS; CDR2 reads YYNGEE. Unmatched junction bases numbered 6, after V lost 2 bases and J lost 0 bases. The full variable domain, with the rest looked up from reference TRBV9 and TRBJ2-3, is DSGVTQTPKHLITATGQRVTLRCSPRSGDLSVYWYQQSLDQGLQFLIQYYNGEERAKGNILERFSAQQFPDLHSELNLSSLELGDSALYFCASSVHPGLSTDTQYFGPGTRLTVL.

The chain joins TRBV6-5 to TRBJ2-1; TRBD1 might be the D (5 bases). V was clipped by 2 bases and J by 8 bases, with 7 bases between them. CDR3 length: 12 amino acids. The germline V gene has CDR1 MNHEY and CDR2 SVGAGI. CDR3 protein: CASSYGRDEQFF. The CDR3 DNA sequence: TGTGCCAGCAGTTACGGCAGGGATGAGCAGTTCTTC.

This clone appeared once. The CDR3 DNA reads as TGCGCCAGCAGCCAAGATCTTGGCAGGGGTTACGAGCAGTACTTC. Residues: CASSQDLGRGYEQYF. The V and J genes are TRBV4-1 and TRBJ2-7, with D perhaps TRBD1 (6 bases). CDR1 and CDR2 from the germline V gene are MGHRA and YSYEKL. The CDR3 has 15 residues. The V end was cut by 0 bases, the J end by 4 bases, with 13 bases between.

The genes are TRBV7-9 and TRBJ2-1; TRBD2 might be the D (6 bases). With 4 bases removed from V and 8 bases from J, the gap between germline ends came to 18 bases. The CDR3 extends over 15 amino acids. Germline CDR1 and CDR2: SEHNR and FQNEAQ (reference sequence). The chain's CDR3 is CASSSTRLVGYEQFF. The CDR3 DNA follows: TGTGCCAGCAGCTCGACCCGACTAGTTGGATATGAGCAGTTCTTC. Full variable domain (remainder filled in from reference TRBV7-9 and TRBJ2-1): DTGVSQNPRHKITKRGQNVTFRCDPISEHNRLYWYRQTLGQGPEFLTYFQNEAQLEKSRLLSDRFSAERPKGSFSTLEIQRTEQGDSAMYLCASSSTRLVGYEQFFGPGTRLTVL.

This clone was recorded a few times. This chain links TRBV9 with TRBJ1-1, with a possible D match to TRBD1 (6 bases). The CDR3 is 16 residues long. The V gene lost 4 bases and the J gene lost 0 bases, with 16 bases spanning the gap. Germline CDR1 and CDR2: SGDLS and YYNGEE. CDR3 DNA: TGTGCCAGCAGCCCCGGACAGCAAGGAGTGAACACTGAAGCTTTCTTT. It is translated as CASSPGQQGVNTEAFF.